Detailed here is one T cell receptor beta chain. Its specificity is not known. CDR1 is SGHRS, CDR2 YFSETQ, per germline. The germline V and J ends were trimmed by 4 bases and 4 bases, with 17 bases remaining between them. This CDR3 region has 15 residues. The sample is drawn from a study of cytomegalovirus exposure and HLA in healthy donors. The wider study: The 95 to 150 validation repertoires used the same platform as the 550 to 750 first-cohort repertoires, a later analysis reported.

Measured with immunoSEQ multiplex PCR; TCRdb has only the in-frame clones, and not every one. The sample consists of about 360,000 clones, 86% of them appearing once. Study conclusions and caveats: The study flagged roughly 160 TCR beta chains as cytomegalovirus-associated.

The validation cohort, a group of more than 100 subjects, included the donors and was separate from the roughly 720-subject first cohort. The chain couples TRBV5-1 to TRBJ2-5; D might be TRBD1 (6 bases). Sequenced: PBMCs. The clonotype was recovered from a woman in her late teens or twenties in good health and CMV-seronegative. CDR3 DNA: TGCGCCAGCAGCCTAGGGACACTCGGCCCAGAGACCCAGTACTTC. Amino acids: CASSLGTLGPETQYF. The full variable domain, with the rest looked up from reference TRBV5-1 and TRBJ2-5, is KAGVTQTPRYLIKTRGQQVTLSCSPISGHRSVSWYQQTPGQGLQFLFEYFSETQRNKGNFPGRFSGRQFSNSRSEMNVSTLELGDSALYLCASSLGTLGPETQYFGPGTRLLVL.